The 16 T cell receptor beta chains given below trace back to one sample, sequenced in a study of CD8 T cells in ankylosing spondylitis (dated 2017 in TCRdb). Summary of the overall study and its limitations: A TCR beta motif made up of 7 to 9 highly homologous amino acid variants appeared to be characteristic of blood from ankylosing spondylitis patients.

These TCRs are of unknown antigen specificity. Libraries came from 5' RACE. The listed sequencing device is Illumina HiSeq 2500. In-frame beta chains were kept once TCRdb had trimmed the public reads at Q25 with fastp and called clones with MiXCR. Merged by CDR3 protein, the rows form single entries marked with the most common genes and DNA. In all, the sample holds a few hundred thousand distinct CDR3 sequences, and 15% to 20% of those were seen once. The ten largest clones represent roughly 43% of the sample. Sequenced material: blood, either unsorted or a sorted T cell fraction (not recorded which). These receptors originate from a male donor with ankylosing spondylitis.

This clonotype appeared a few times. The chain has TRBV2 and TRBJ2-2; 8 positions agree with TRBD2. The germline V gene has CDR1 SNHLY and CDR2 FYNNEI. There are 16 residues in the CDR3. V was pared by 9 bases and J by 0 bases, with 9 bases of the junction left unmatched. The CDR3 DNA follows: TGTGCCAGGGGGCTAGCGGGCGTCGCGAACACCGGGGAGCTGTTTTTT. Protein product: CARGLAGVANTGELFF.

The chain has TRBV7-2 and TRBJ2-3, with 8 bases matching TRBD2. This CDR3 spans 16 amino acids. Trimming at V came to 4 bases and at J to 0 bases, leaving 6 bases not matched to a gene. Germline lookup yields CDR1 SGHTA and CDR2 FQGNSA. CDR3 DNA: TGTGCCAGCAGCTCTATAGCGGGGTCTAGCACAGATACGCAGTATTTT. Its protein is CASSSIAGSSTDTQYF. Full variable domain (rest looked up from reference TRBV7-2 and TRBJ2-3): GAGVSQSPSNKVTEKGKDVELRCDPISGHTALYWYRQSLGQGLEFLIYFQGNSAPDKSGLPSDRFSAERTGGSVSTLTIQRTQQEDSAVYLCASSSIAGSSTDTQYFGPGTRLTVL.

This clonotype was detected once. J is TRBJ2-3 and V is TRBV5-1, with 10 nucleotides matching TRBD2. Germline-derived CDR1 and CDR2 are SGHRS and YFSETQ. J was trimmed by 5 bases and V by 10 bases; bases with no gene match: 4. The CDR3 loop spans 12 amino acids. The CDR3 nucleotides are TGCGCCCTAGCGGGAGAACTAGATACGCAGTATTTT. Encoded protein: CALAGELDTQYF.

In regard to this clonotype: One end of the junction does not line up with germline, which may come from a read error. The gene calls are TRBV4-1 and TRBJ2-3; D ambiguous. This CDR3 spans 12 amino acids. Germline V CDR1 and CDR2: MGHRA, YSYEKL. The CDR3 reads CASSEESSTQYF. CDR3 in DNA: TGCGCCAGCAGCGAAGAGAGCTCCACGCAGTATTTT.

CDR3 sequence: CASSSVLGYTGELFF. The CDR3 region has the DNA TGTGCCAGCAGCTCAGTGTTGGGATACACCGGGGAGCTGTTTTTT. The chain recombines TRBV11-2 with TRBJ2-2, with no clear D. Germline lookup yields CDR1 SGHAT and CDR2 FQNNGV. Trimming removed 4 bases from V and 3 bases from J, with 12 bases in between. The CDR3 runs to 15 residues.

The chain recombines TRBV6-1 with TRBJ2-5, with D perhaps matching TRBD2 (5 bases). CDR1 MNHNS and CDR2 SASEGT come from the germline V gene. The CDR3 has 15 amino acids. V was pared by 1 base and J by 5 bases, with 14 bases between. This chain's CDR3 is CASSEDPGSGETQYF. DNA of the CDR3: TGTGCCAGCAGTGAAGATCCGGGGTCTGGTGAGACCCAGTACTTC.

This clonotype showed up just a few times. The conserved phenylalanine or tryptophan is not found at the CDR3 terminus, so this likely reflects a read error. The chain recombines TRBV12-3 or TRBV12-4 with TRBJ1-1; perhaps TRBD1 as D (5 bases). Trimming cost V 8 bases and J 0 bases, with 10 bases left between them. The CDR3 has 13 residues. The CDR3 DNA is TGTGCCAGCTTAAGGGGTATGAACACTGAAGCTTTCTAT. It encodes CASLRGMNTEAFY.

The chain recombines TRBV5-5 with TRBJ1-1; 9 nucleotides match TRBD1. The length of the CDR3 is 15 residues. V dropped 4 bases and J dropped 2; count of bases not matched to a gene: 6. CDR1 SGHKS and CDR2 YYEKEE come from the germline V gene (reference sequence). CDR3 region: CASSGGGQGNTEAFF. In nucleotides, the CDR3 is TGTGCCAGCAGCGGGGGGGGACAGGGAAACACTGAAGCTTTCTTT. The full variable domain, its missing parts supplied by reference TRBV5-5 and TRBJ1-1, is DAGVTQSPTHLIKTRGQQVTLRCSPISGHKSVSWYQQVLGQGPQFIFQYYEKEERGRGNFPDRFSARQFPNYSSELNVNALLLGDSALYLCASSGGGQGNTEAFFGQGTRLTVV.

This clonotype was observed a few times. The J gene is TRBJ2-1, the V gene TRBV28; weak D call: TRBD2 (5 bases). Germline CDR1 and CDR2: MDHEN and SYDVKM. This CDR3 is 15 amino acids long. V was pared by 10 bases and J by 8 bases, with 24 bases between. The CDR3 spells CATSDEAYLEDEQFF. The CDR3, as DNA: TGTGCCACCTCTGACGAGGCCTACTTGGAGGATGAGCAGTTCTTC.

This clonotype occurred a few times. The chain is built from TRBV7-8 and TRBJ2-1; 9 nucleotides agree with TRBD1. Germline V CDR1 and CDR2: SGHVS, FQNEAQ. The CDR3 is 14 amino acids. Unmatched junction bases numbered 2, after V lost 1 base and J lost 7 bases. CDR3 in amino acids: CASSLGGQGNEQFF. CDR3 bases: TGTGCCAGCAGCTTAGGAGGACAGGGGAATGAGCAGTTCTTC.

This sequence joins TRBV20-1 and TRBJ2-2; unclear D gene. The germline V and J ends were trimmed by 4 bases and 2 bases, with 8 bases remaining between them. Germline lookup yields CDR1 DFQATT and CDR2 SNEGSKA (reference sequence). The CDR3 spans 13 residues. The CDR3 sequence is CSAKAPNTGELFF. The CDR3 nucleotides read TGCAGTGCTAAAGCCCCCAACACCGGGGAGCTGTTTTTT.

This clonotype occurred a few times. This rearrangement joins TRBV10-3 to TRBJ1-5; a possible D gene is TRBD1 (6 bases). The germline CDR1 and CDR2 sequences are ENHRY and SYGVKD. The CDR3 contains 17 residues. V lost 10 bases and J lost 1, with 23 bases in between. The CDR3 nucleotides are TGTGCCACCGCAAGGGGGGGGGGAAGTTTAAGCAATCAGCCCCAGCATTTT. Encoded protein: CATARGGGSLSNQPQHF.

The DNA of the CDR3 is TGTGCCTGGAGTGTACAAGGGGGGGAGACCCAGTACTTC. Its translation: CAWSVQGGETQYF. The gene calls are TRBV30 and TRBJ2-5; perhaps D is TRBD1 or TRBD2 (6 bases each). The V end lost 0 bases, the J end lost 5 bases, and 10 bases lay between the germline ends. Germline V lookup: CDR1 GTSNPN, CDR2 SVGIG (reference sequence). The length of the CDR3 is 13 residues.

V and J are TRBV19 and TRBJ1-5; D is ambiguous. The ends were cut back, 3 bases at V and 6 bases at J, with 18 bases in the middle. The CDR3 runs 16 residues. Per the germline V gene, CDR1 is LNHDA and CDR2 is SQIVND (reference sequence). The CDR3 sequence: CASSIGVGEGFQPQHF. CDR3 nucleotide sequence: TGTGCCAGTAGTATTGGTGTCGGAGAGGGTTTTCAGCCCCAGCATTTT. The complete variable domain, with remaining parts taken from reference TRBV19 and TRBJ1-5, reads DGGITQSPKYLFRKEGQNVTLSCEQNLNHDAMYWYRQDPGQGLRLIYYSQIVNDFQKGDIAEGYSVSREKKESFPLTVTSAQKNPTAFYLCASSIGVGEGFQPQHFGDGTRLSIL.

The V call is TRBV27, the J call TRBJ1-5; D unresolved. The CDR3 runs 13 residues. The ends were cut back, 3 bases at V and 7 bases at J, with 10 bases in the middle. Germline assignment: CDR1 MNHEY and CDR2 SMNVEV (reference sequence). The CDR3 loop is CASSLGSRQPQHF. The DNA for the CDR3 is TGTGCCAGCAGTTTGGGTTCTAGGCAGCCCCAGCATTTT.

This clonotype showed up just a few times. The V call is TRBV30, the J call TRBJ2-1; 8 bases fit TRBD1. Germline V gene sequence: CDR1 GTSNPN, CDR2 SVGIG (reference sequence). This CDR3 comprises 16 residues. The V gene end was trimmed by 0 bases and the J gene end by 8 bases; junction bases not matched to a gene: 12. The CDR3 region is CAWSVGARGRWDEQFF. The CDR3 coding sequence is TGTGCCTGGAGTGTAGGGGCCAGGGGGCGATGGGATGAGCAGTTCTTC.